The 28 T cell receptor beta chains listed next were all sequenced from one sample in a study of identical twins' blood T cells. From the 5' RACE reads, TCRdb called clonotypes with MiXCR, one entry per CDR3 protein. There are fewer than 450,000 distinct CDR3 sequences in the sample; more than 25% occur only once, and about 6% lies in the top ten. Sequenced input: PBMCs. These receptors all stem from a woman aged 18 to 55 in good health.

This clonotype appeared a few times. The chain uses TRBV5-1 and TRBJ1-1, with D possibly TRBD1 on 5 matching bases. V lost 4 bases and J lost 0, with 19 bases in between. The CDR3 runs to 17 residues. Germline V lookup: CDR1 SGHRS, CDR2 YFSETQ. DNA for the CDR3: TGCGCCAGCAGCGCGGACGGCAGGGCTTCTTTGAACACTGAAGCTTTCTTT. Its protein product is CASSADGRASLNTEAFF.

This clonotype was seen only a few times. V gene TRBV27 combines with J gene TRBJ1-2; 7 bases line up with TRBD1. The germline gives CDR1 MNHEY, CDR2 SMNVEV (reference sequence). V gave up 3 bases and J gave up 6 bases; unmatched junction bases: 10. This CDR3 contains 15 residues. This chain's CDR3 is CASSLKGRTGDGYTF. The CDR3 bases are TGTGCCAGCAGTTTGAAAGGCCGGACAGGAGATGGCTACACCTTC.

At least ten counts were recorded for this clonotype. The chain employs TRBV20-1 and TRBJ2-7; possible D gene TRBD1, 6 bases. Germline lookup yields CDR1 DFQATT and CDR2 SNEGSKA (reference sequence). Trimming removed 5 bases from V and 1 base from J, with 15 bases in between. The CDR3 contains 14 residues. The CDR3 sequence is CSAGPGQPSYEQYF. CDR3 bases: TGCAGTGCTGGGCCTGGACAGCCATCCTACGAGCAGTACTTC.

V and J are TRBV7-2 and TRBJ1-1, with D possibly TRBD1 on 5 matching bases. The CDR3 loop spans 13 amino acids. With 0 bases removed from V and 8 bases from J, the gap between germline ends came to 10 bases. Germline V gene lookup returns CDR1 SGHTA and CDR2 FQGNSA. DNA of the CDR3: TGTGCCAGCAGCTTAGCGCCTAGGGGAGAAGCTTTCTTT. This translates into CASSLAPRGEAFF.

With regard to this clonotype: Compared with germline, one end of the junction differs, possibly owing to a read error. The chain couples TRBV5-1 to TRBJ2-2, with TRBD2 as a possible D gene (6 bases). This CDR3 has 13 amino acids. The V gene's germline CDR1 is SGHRS and CDR2 YFSETQ. This chain's CDR3 is CASSTLDTGGLFF. The CDR3 DNA reads as TGCGCCAGCAGCACTTTAGACACCGGGGGGCTGTTTTTT.

V usage is TRBV2 and J usage is TRBJ2-3, with TRBD2 as a possible D gene (6 bases). CDR3 size: 14 residues. Deletions cut 6 bases from V and 3 bases from J, with 13 bases between. Germline CDR1 and CDR2: SNHLY and FYNNEI. CDR3 protein: CASSPVLATDTQYF. The CDR3, as DNA: TGTGCCAGCAGCCCCGTACTAGCAACAGATACGCAGTATTTT.

The J gene is TRBJ2-1, the V gene TRBV28; D is uncertain. The V and J ends lost 4 bases and 4 bases respectively, with 14 bases between them. There are 15 residues in the CDR3. CDR1 MDHEN and CDR2 SYDVKM come from the germline V gene. CDR3 sequence reads: CASSSPVKLYNEQFF. CDR3 bases: TGTGCCAGCAGTTCACCCGTGAAGCTATACAATGAGCAGTTCTTC.

This clonotype has more than one count but fewer than ten. As DNA, the CDR3 is TGTGCCAGCAGCCAAAGGGGGTCTATGGTATCACCCCTCCACTTT. Translated: CASSQRGSMVSPLHF. The rearrangement joins TRBV3-1 to TRBJ1-6; tentative D call: TRBD1 (6 bases). The germline V and J ends were trimmed by 2 bases and 10 bases, with 15 bases remaining between them. The CDR3 runs 15 residues. Germline V gives CDR1 LGHDT, CDR2 YNNKEL (reference sequence).

As DNA, the CDR3 is TGTGCCAGCAGTTCCCCAGACAGGGTGGGCGAGCAGTACTTC. This encodes CASSSPDRVGEQYF. The chain is built from TRBV27 and TRBJ2-7, with TRBD1 identical over 7 bases. V trimming: 4 bases; J trimming: 6 bases; junction bases outside the gene matches: 9. The CDR3 runs 14 residues. Germline CDR1 MNHEY, CDR2 SMNVEV (reference sequence).

This clonotype occurred a few times. CDR3: CASSRSSTGAAYNEQFF. The CDR3 DNA reads TGTGCCAGCAGCCGATCGTCCACAGGGGCCGCCTACAATGAGCAGTTCTTC. The chain couples TRBV3-1 to TRBJ2-1; 7 nucleotides line up with TRBD1. Germline trimming cut 4 bases from V and 2 bases from J; bases unmatched to any gene: 11. CDR3 length equals 17 residues. Germline loops: CDR1 LGHDT, CDR2 YNNKEL (reference sequence).

There are a few counts of this clonotype. The chain couples TRBV6-1 to TRBJ1-2; D call uncertain. Deletions cut 1 base from V and 11 bases from J, with 14 bases between. The CDR3 sequence is 13 residues long. Germline lookup yields CDR1 MNHNS and CDR2 SASEGT. CDR3 in DNA: TGTGCCAGCAGTGAAGTTGTGGGGAGTGGTTACACCTTC. This codes for CASSEVVGSGYTF.

The chain uses TRBV20-1 and TRBJ1-2; D is possibly TRBD1 (5 bases). The germline V and J ends were trimmed by 8 bases and 8 bases, with 21 bases remaining between them. The CDR3 loop spans 13 amino acids. CDR1 and CDR2 (germline): DFQATT, SNEGSKA (reference sequence). As DNA, the CDR3 is TGCAGTTCTATCCTAGGGGAAGGGATAGGCTACACCTTC. This translates into CSSILGEGIGYTF.

The gene calls are TRBV30 and TRBJ2-7; D uncertain. This CDR3 contains 13 residues. Per germline, CDR1 GTSNPN and CDR2 SVGIG (reference sequence). V gave up 5 bases and J gave up 0 bases, with 11 bases separating them. The CDR3 region has the DNA TGTGCCTGGGAGAGAGACACCTCCTACGAGCAGTACTTC. This encodes CAWERDTSYEQYF.

A few counts support this clonotype. V is TRBV28 and J is TRBJ1-5; 7 bases are a match to TRBD1. The V gene end was trimmed by 5 bases and the J gene end by 5 bases; junction bases not matched to a gene: 9. The CDR3 contains 15 residues. Germline CDR1 MDHEN, CDR2 SYDVKM. The CDR3 nucleotides are TGTGCCAGCAGTCCCAATACAGGGGCCCATCAGCCCCAGCATTTT. It is translated as CASSPNTGAHQPQHF. The full variable domain, rest sourced from reference TRBV28 and TRBJ1-5, is DVKVTQSSRYLVKRTGEKVFLECVQDMDHENMFWYRQDPGLGLRLIYFSYDVKMKEKGDIPEGYSVSREKKERFSLILESASTNQTSMYLCASSPNTGAHQPQHFGDGTRLSIL.

This chain uses TRBV15 with TRBJ1-2; no firm D call. V was shortened by 5 bases and J by 2 bases, with 18 bases between the two germline ends. Germline V CDR1 and CDR2: LNHNV, YYDKDF (reference sequence). The CDR3 totals 16 residues. This CDR3 reads CATSQDPGALNYGYTF. For the CDR3, the DNA is TGTGCCACCAGCCAAGATCCGGGTGCCCTCAACTATGGCTACACCTTC.

This clonotype was detected ten times or more. The chain combines TRBV5-1 with TRBJ1-1; 7 nucleotides line up with TRBD1. The CDR3 totals 13 residues. Losses at the gene ends were 6 bases for V and 1 base for J; bases not matched to a gene: 3. CDR1 and CDR2 from the germline V gene are SGHRS and YFSETQ. The CDR3: CASTWTGNTEAFF. The CDR3 nucleotides are TGCGCCAGCACCTGGACAGGGAACACTGAAGCTTTCTTT.

V gene TRBV29-1 combines with J gene TRBJ2-2; 10 bases agree with TRBD1. The CDR3 covers 19 residues. J gave up 6 bases and V 0 bases, and 16 bases lay outside the gene matches. CDR1 and CDR2 (germline): SQVTM, ANQGSEA. CDR3 in DNA: TGCAGCGTTGAAGATCCAGGATTCATGGGGACAGGGGTGTCCGGGGAGCTGTTTTTT. Translated, it gives CSVEDPGFMGTGVSGELFF.

This clonotype was detected ten times or more. V gene TRBV20-1 combines with J gene TRBJ2-7; 9 bases are a match to TRBD1. The CDR3 covers 13 residues. The germline V gene has CDR1 DFQATT and CDR2 SNEGSKA (reference sequence). Germline trimming cut 3 bases from V and 6 bases from J; bases unmatched to any gene: 6. The CDR3 is CSASKRTGAEQYF. CDR3 bases: TGCAGTGCTAGTAAAAGGACAGGGGCCGAGCAGTACTTC.

There are a few counts of this clonotype. The chain has TRBV5-4 and TRBJ2-7; D gene unclear. CDR3 length: 16 residues. The V gene's germline CDR1 is SGHNT and CDR2 YYREEE (reference sequence). The V and J ends lost 0 bases and 0 bases respectively, with 13 bases between them. CDR3 in amino acids: CASSLGRDSLSYEQYF. The CDR3 nucleotides read TGTGCCAGCAGCTTGGGAAGGGATTCCCTCTCCTACGAGCAGTACTTC.

The V call is TRBV29-1, the J call TRBJ1-5; a possible D gene is TRBD1 (5 bases). The ends were cut back, 6 bases at V and 7 bases at J, with 13 bases in the middle. Germline CDR1 is SQVTM and CDR2 is ANQGSEA. This CDR3 is built from 12 residues. Written as DNA, the CDR3 is TGCAGCGTACAGGTTATGGGACAGCCCCAGCATTTT. Protein sequence: CSVQVMGQPQHF.

This clonotype was picked up a small number of times. The CDR3: CASSPWTSGTTGELFF. In DNA, the CDR3 is TGTGCCAGCAGTCCCTGGACTAGCGGTACCACCGGGGAGCTGTTTTTT. This chain connects TRBV7-9 to TRBJ2-2; 10 nucleotides line up with TRBD2. Looked up from germline, CDR1 is SEHNR and CDR2 is FQNEAQ (reference sequence). The CDR3 spans 16 residues. Losses at the gene ends were 6 bases for V and 4 bases for J; bases not matched to a gene: 8.

This clonotype was seen more than once but under ten times. J is TRBJ1-6 and V is TRBV7-2; no reliable D call. CDR3 length: 15 amino acids. Trimming removed 4 bases from V and 0 bases from J, with 7 bases in between. In germline, CDR1 is SGHTA, CDR2 FQGNSA. Written as DNA, the CDR3 is TGTGCCAGCAGCTCCAGAAGCTCCTATAATTCACCCCTCCACTTT. Its protein is CASSSRSSYNSPLHF. Variable domain in full (rest from reference TRBV7-2 and TRBJ1-6): GAGVSQSPSNKVTEKGKDVELRCDPISGHTALYWYRQSLGQGLEFLIYFQGNSAPDKSGLPSDRFSAERTGGSVSTLTIQRTQQEDSAVYLCASSSRSSYNSPLHFGNGTRLTVT.

In this sample, this clonotype turned up a few times. This chain connects TRBV25-1 to TRBJ2-3, with D hard to call. Germline V CDR1 and CDR2: MGHDK, SYGVNS. The V gene lost 5 bases and the J gene lost 0 bases, with 9 bases spanning the gap. This CDR3 contains 14 residues. In nucleotides, the CDR3 is TGTGCCAGCAGTAGCCGCGTTAGCACAGATACGCAGTATTTT. This encodes CASSSRVSTDTQYF.

Many counts were recorded for this clonotype. This chain joins TRBV6-2 or TRBV6-3 and TRBJ1-1; D uncertain. The CDR3 loop spans 11 amino acids. Germline V lookup: CDR1 MNHEY, CDR2 SVGEGT. The V and J ends lost 2 bases and 11 bases respectively, with 9 bases between them. CDR3 sequence: CASSYRIGAFF. CDR3 in DNA: TGTGCCAGCAGTTACAGGATCGGGGCTTTCTTT.

This clonotype was detected a few times. The chain employs TRBV29-1 and TRBJ2-1; 7 nucleotides agree with TRBD2. The CDR3 has 11 amino acids. Germline lookup yields CDR1 SQVTM and CDR2 ANQGSEA. CDR3 region: CGGSSYNEQFF. DNA of the CDR3: TGCGGCGGGAGCTCCTACAATGAGCAGTTCTTC.

For this clonotype: This sequence may be a read error, since a much larger clone differs from it by one base. V is TRBV2 and J is TRBJ1-4; TRBD1 matches 7 bases. V lost 11 bases and J lost 8; bases outside the gene matches: 11. The CDR3 is 13 amino acids. The germline CDR1 and CDR2 sequences are SNHLY and FYNNEI. CDR3 nucleotides: TGTGCCGGCAAGAAGGGGGCGAGCGAAAAACTGTTTTTT. This sequence encodes CAGKKGASEKLFF.

The chain uses TRBV3-1 and TRBJ2-1; 8 bases are a match to TRBD1. Germline loops: CDR1 LGHDT, CDR2 YNNKEL (reference sequence). This CDR3 is 14 amino acids long. J was trimmed by 5 bases and V by 6 bases; bases with no gene match: 6. The CDR3 sequence: CASRDRGRNNEQFF. The CDR3 bases are TGTGCCAGCAGAGACAGGGGAAGGAACAATGAGCAGTTCTTC.

The chain carries TRBV12-3 or TRBV12-4 and TRBJ1-5, with D unresolved. This CDR3 has 12 amino acids. Trimming cost V 5 bases and J 8 bases, with 10 bases left between them. The CDR3 loop is CASSRRVEPQHF. CDR3 coding DNA: TGTGCCAGCAGTCGCCGAGTGGAGCCCCAGCATTTT.